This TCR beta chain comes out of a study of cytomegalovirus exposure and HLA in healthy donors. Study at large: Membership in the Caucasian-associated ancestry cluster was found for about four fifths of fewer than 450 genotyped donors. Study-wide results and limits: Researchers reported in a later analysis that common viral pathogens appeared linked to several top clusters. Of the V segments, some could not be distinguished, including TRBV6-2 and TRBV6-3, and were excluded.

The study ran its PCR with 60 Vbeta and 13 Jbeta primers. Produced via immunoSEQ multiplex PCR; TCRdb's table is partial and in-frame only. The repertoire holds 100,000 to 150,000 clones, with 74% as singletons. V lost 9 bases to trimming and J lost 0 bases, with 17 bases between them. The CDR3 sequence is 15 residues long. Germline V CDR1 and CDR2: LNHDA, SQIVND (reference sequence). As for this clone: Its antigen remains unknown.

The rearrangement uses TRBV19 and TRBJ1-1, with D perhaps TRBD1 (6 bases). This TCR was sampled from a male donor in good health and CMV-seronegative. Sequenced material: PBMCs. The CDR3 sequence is CASTLQGSMNTEAFF. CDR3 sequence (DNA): TGTGCCAGCACCCTACAGGGTTCCATGAACACTGAAGCTTTCTTT.